This T cell receptor beta chain derives from a study of blood T cell repertoires in COVID-19. Study summary: The study drew acute and convalescent COVID-19 samples from the United States, Italy and Spain. T cells, B-cell-depleted T cells, or PBMCs supplied cDNA or gDNA.

V lost 8 bases to trimming and J lost 4 bases, with 14 bases between them. Germline V gene sequence: CDR1 SGHTA, CDR2 FQGNSA. This CDR3 is 13 amino acids long. Authors' processing steps: From reference gene primer amplification, estimates of nucleated cell counts were derived. Only in-frame clones appear in the TCRdb table, and some are missing; sequencing was by immunoSEQ multiplex PCR. V and J calls and clone size are copied from that table; D and trimming were computed from the DNA. Of about 230,000 clones in the sample, about 79% were seen once. This chain uses TRBV7-2 with TRBJ1-2; D call uncertain. The receptor comes from a woman in her thirties or forties who had recovered from COVID-19. The material sequenced was peripheral blood. The CDR3 nucleotides read TGTGCCAGCTCCCATAGTTGGAGCTATGGCTACACCTTC. Its protein is CASSHSWSYGYTF. Full variable domain (outside the CDR3, taken from reference TRBV7-2 and TRBJ1-2): GAGVSQSPSNKVTEKGKDVELRCDPISGHTALYWYRQSLGQGLEFLIYFQGNSAPDKSGLPSDRFSAERTGGSVSTLTIQRTQQEDSAVYLCASSHSWSYGYTFGSGTRLTVV.